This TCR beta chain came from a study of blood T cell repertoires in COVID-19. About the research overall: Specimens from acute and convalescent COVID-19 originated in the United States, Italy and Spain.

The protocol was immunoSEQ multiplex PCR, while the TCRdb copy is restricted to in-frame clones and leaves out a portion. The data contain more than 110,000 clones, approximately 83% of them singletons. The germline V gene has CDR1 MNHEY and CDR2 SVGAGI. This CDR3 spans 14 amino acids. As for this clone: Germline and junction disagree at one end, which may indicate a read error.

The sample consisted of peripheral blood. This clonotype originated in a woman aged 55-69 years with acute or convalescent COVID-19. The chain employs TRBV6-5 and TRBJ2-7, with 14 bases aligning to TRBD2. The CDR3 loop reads CASSYSTSGRAPSF. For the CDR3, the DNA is TGTGCCAGCAGTTACTCGACTAGCGGGAGGGCTCCTTCCTTC.